The 11 T cell receptor beta chains below were found in one sample sequenced in a study of T-cell reconstitution after alpha-beta-depleted transplantation in children. Unique molecular identifiers were built into the TCRbeta library. MiXCR, run by TCRdb on the PCR reads, gives a single entry per CDR3 protein. The sample carries 450,000 to 550,000 distinct CDR3 sequences, approximately 10% recorded once. This sample comprised PBMCs, mostly from graft donor cells, obtained 180 days after TCRalphabeta/CD19-depleted stem cell transplant. These receptors were obtained from a female patient between 2 and 15 years old who had a stem cell transplant for aplastic anemia, so the T cells may come from the graft donor.

This clonotype appeared many times. The chain links TRBV6-5 to TRBJ2-1, with D perhaps TRBD2 (6 bases). The CDR3 consists of 15 residues. Germline V gives CDR1 MNHEY, CDR2 SVGAGI. V was pared by 2 bases and J by 8 bases, with 16 bases between. CDR3 sequence (DNA): TGTGCCAGCAGTTACGGCGCCGCCAGGAGGGATGAGCAGTTCTTC. It yields the protein CASSYGAARRDEQFF.

The chain couples TRBV12-3 or TRBV12-4 to TRBJ2-7, with 8 positions matching TRBD1. J gave up 0 bases and V 5 bases, and 9 bases lay outside the gene matches. CDR3 length: 16 residues. Here the CDR3 DNA reads TGTGCCAGCAGTCAAGGCCGACAGGGGAGCTCCTACGAGCAGTACTTC. Amino acids: CASSQGRQGSSYEQYF.

This clonotype showed up many times. Relative to the germline gene, one junction end is altered; a read error may explain this. V and J are TRBV10-2 and TRBJ2-3; D might be TRBD2 (5 bases). The length of the CDR3 is 11 residues. CDR1 is WSHSY, CDR2 SAAADI, per germline. CDR3 protein: CASSEGDTQYF. For the CDR3, the DNA is TGTGCCAGCAGCGAGGGAGATACGCAGTATTTT.

This clonotype was observed a handful of times. The CDR3 coding sequence is TGCAGCGTTCACGTCGGGAGGGGGTCCGGGGAGCTGTTTTTT. Its protein product is CSVHVGRGSGELFF. This chain uses TRBV29-1 with TRBJ2-2; 8 nucleotides agree with TRBD2. V was pared by 5 bases and J by 6 bases, with 8 bases of the junction left unmatched. This CDR3 has 14 residues. The germline V gene encodes CDR1 SQVTM and CDR2 ANQGSEA.

The sample holds a few counts of this clonotype. The chain couples TRBV20-1 to TRBJ2-5, with a tentative D call TRBD2 (6 bases). The length of the CDR3 is 15 residues. Per germline, CDR1 DFQATT and CDR2 SNEGSKA (reference sequence). V was trimmed by 5 bases and J by 1 base, leaving 17 bases between them. CDR3 loop: CSAPAPRGSQETQYF. The DNA for the CDR3 is TGCAGTGCTCCCGCACCTCGGGGGTCCCAAGAGACCCAGTACTTC.

Many counts were recorded for this clonotype. The gene calls are TRBV10-3 and TRBJ2-3; D gene uncertain. V was pared by 4 bases and J by 0 bases, with 5 bases between. The CDR3 is 13 amino acids. The germline V gene encodes CDR1 ENHRY and CDR2 SYGVKD. CDR3 in amino acids: CAISATSTDTQYF. Here the CDR3 DNA reads TGTGCCATCAGTGCGACTAGCACAGATACGCAGTATTTT.

V is TRBV15 and J is TRBJ2-5, with 7 bases identical to TRBD1. The V and J ends lost 6 bases and 2 bases, in that order; junction bases with no gene match: 15. In germline, CDR1 is LNHNV, CDR2 YYDKDF (reference sequence). The CDR3 has 17 amino acids. CDR3 DNA sequence: TGTGCCACCAGGCCTACGGGCCGGGGACAGCTGCAAGAGACCCAGTACTTC. Translating it yields CATRPTGRGQLQETQYF.

This clonotype was counted ten times or more. The chain is built from TRBV20-1 and TRBJ1-3; D remains ambiguous. Germline assignment: CDR1 DFQATT and CDR2 SNEGSKA (reference sequence). Trimming shortened V by 2 bases and J by 0 bases, and 8 bases separated the two germline ends. This CDR3 contains 14 residues. The CDR3 nucleotides are TGCAGTGCTAGACGACGGAACTCTGGAAACACCATATATTTT. It encodes CSARRRNSGNTIYF.

The chain combines TRBV25-1 with TRBJ2-7; 11 nucleotides align to TRBD2. V was pared by 4 bases and J by 5 bases, with 28 bases of the junction left unmatched. The CDR3 totals 22 residues. CDR1 is MGHDK and CDR2 is SYGVNS in the germline V gene. Here the CDR3 DNA reads TGTGCCAGCAGTGCTGGCGGGGACCACGGGATAACTAGCGGGAGAGAGTGGGACGAGCAGTACTTC. Its translation is CASSAGGDHGITSGREWDEQYF.

The chain couples TRBV4-1 to TRBJ2-2; perhaps TRBD1 as D (6 bases). Germline V CDR1 and CDR2: MGHRA, YSYEKL. V gave up 4 bases and J gave up 4 bases, with 16 bases separating them. This CDR3 is built from 16 residues. CDR3 sequence reads: CASSPPQGGPTGELFF. The CDR3 nucleotides read TGCGCCAGCAGCCCCCCGCAAGGGGGACCCACCGGGGAGCTGTTTTTT.

The chain links TRBV9 to TRBJ2-1; D may be TRBD2 (6 bases). The germline V gene has CDR1 SGDLS and CDR2 YYNGEE. The length of the CDR3 is 16 residues. The V gene lost 2 bases and the J gene lost 0 bases, with 12 bases spanning the gap. As DNA, the CDR3 is TGTGCCAGCAGCGTTGGTAGCGGTTACTCCTACAATGAGCAGTTCTTC. Translating gives CASSVGSGYSYNEQFF.